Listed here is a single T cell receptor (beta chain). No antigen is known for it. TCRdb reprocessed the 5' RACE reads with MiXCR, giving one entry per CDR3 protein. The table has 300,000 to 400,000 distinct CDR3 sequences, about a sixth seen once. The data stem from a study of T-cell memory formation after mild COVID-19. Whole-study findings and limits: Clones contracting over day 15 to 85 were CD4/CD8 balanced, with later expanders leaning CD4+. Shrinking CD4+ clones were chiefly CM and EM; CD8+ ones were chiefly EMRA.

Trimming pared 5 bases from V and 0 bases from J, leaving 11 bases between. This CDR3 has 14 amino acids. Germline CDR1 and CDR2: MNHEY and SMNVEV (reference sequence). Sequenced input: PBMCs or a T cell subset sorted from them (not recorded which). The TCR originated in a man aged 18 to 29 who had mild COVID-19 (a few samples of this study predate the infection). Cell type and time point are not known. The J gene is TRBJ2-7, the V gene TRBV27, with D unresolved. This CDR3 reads CASSTPGRSYEQYF. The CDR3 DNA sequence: TGTGCCAGCAGTACGCCTGGGCGCTCCTACGAGCAGTACTTC.